A single sample is the source of the 21 T cell receptor beta chains below, sequenced in a study of technical replicates of blood from several donors. Data came from immunoSEQ multiplex PCR; TCRdb stores just in-frame clones and leaves some out. The sample shows tens of thousands of clones, 85% to 95% of them seen only once. The sequencing input was PBMCs. These receptors originate from a human donor in good health. Some clones in this sample may be carry-over from other donors' samples.

The chain recombines TRBV30 with TRBJ2-5; 7 bases agree with TRBD1. Trimming took 5 bases from V and 4 from J; bases not matched to a gene: 4. CDR3 length equals 12 residues. Per the germline V gene, CDR1 is GTSNPN and CDR2 is SVGIG (reference sequence). CDR3 residues: CAWQGVRETQYF. DNA of the CDR3: TGTGCCTGGCAGGGGGTTCGAGAGACCCAGTACTTC.

CDR3 sequence: CASSLHTGGNSPLHF. CDR3 in DNA: TGTGCCAGCAGCCTGCATACGGGGGGTAATTCACCCCTCCACTTT. V usage is TRBV7-9 and J usage is TRBJ1-6, with D perhaps matching TRBD1 (5 bases). Germline values: CDR1 SEHNR, CDR2 FQNEAQ (reference sequence). The V gene lost 5 bases and the J gene lost 6 bases, with 14 bases spanning the gap. The CDR3 is 15 residues long.

V is TRBV2 and J is TRBJ1-5; D is perhaps TRBD1 (6 bases). Germline V gives CDR1 SNHLY, CDR2 FYNNEI. Deletions cut 4 bases from V and 8 bases from J, with 15 bases between. The CDR3 loop spans 14 amino acids. CDR3: CASSGVTGREPQHF. The CDR3 DNA reads as TGTGCCAGCAGTGGGGTGACAGGCCGGGAGCCCCAGCATTTT.

The chain combines TRBV13 with TRBJ2-7; maybe TRBD2 (5 bases). The germline V gene has CDR1 PRHDT and CDR2 FYEKMQ (reference sequence). This CDR3 has 15 residues. The V gene lost 1 base and the J gene lost 1 base, with 11 bases spanning the gap. CDR3 in amino acids: CASSLEGGGSYEQYF. CDR3 nucleotides: TGTGCCAGCAGCTTAGAAGGAGGAGGTTCCTACGAGCAGTACTTC.

The CDR3 spells CASSYVSGDNEQFF. In DNA form, the CDR3 reads TGTGCCAGCAGTTACGTTTCAGGGGACAATGAGCAGTTCTTC. The chain combines TRBV6-6 with TRBJ2-1; perhaps TRBD1 as D (6 bases). The ends were cut back, 2 bases at V and 5 bases at J, with 10 bases in the middle. The CDR3 length is 14 residues. Per the germline V gene, CDR1 is MNHNY and CDR2 is SVGAGI (reference sequence).

The V and J genes are TRBV29-1 and TRBJ1-5; D not certain. Trimming stripped 7 bases from V and 1 base from J, with 11 bases between. This CDR3 comprises 13 residues. Germline CDR1 SQVTM, CDR2 ANQGSEA. In DNA, the CDR3 is TGCAGCGCCCAAGCCGGGAGCAATCAGCCCCAGCATTTT. It translates to CSAQAGSNQPQHF.

CDR3: CASSIGAGAGEQYF. The CDR3 region has the DNA TGTGCCAGTAGTATCGGAGCGGGAGCGGGCGAGCAGTACTTC. The chain combines TRBV19 with TRBJ2-7; 8 nucleotides agree with TRBD2. The J segment lost 6 bases and the V segment lost 3 bases, leaving 7 bases of the junction unmatched. Germline lookup yields CDR1 LNHDA and CDR2 SQIVND (reference sequence). This CDR3 region has 14 residues.

This chain links TRBV19 with TRBJ2-3, with 8 bases lining up with TRBD2. Germline V gives CDR1 LNHDA, CDR2 SQIVND (reference sequence). This CDR3 is built from 15 residues. Unmatched junction bases numbered 5, after V lost 4 bases and J lost 2 bases. The CDR3, as DNA: TGTGCCAGTAGTACCGGGACTAGGTTCACAGATACGCAGTATTTT. Amino acids: CASSTGTRFTDTQYF.

This sequence joins TRBV5-1 and TRBJ2-5, with TRBD1 matching 8 bases. The trim removed 4 bases at V and 2 bases at J, leaving 1 base unmatched. The germline gives CDR1 SGHRS, CDR2 YFSETQ. The CDR3 runs to 13 residues. CDR3 nucleotides: TGCGCCAGCAGCCGACAGGGGCAAGAGACCCAGTACTTC. It encodes CASSRQGQETQYF. The whole variable domain, remainder taken from reference TRBV5-1 and TRBJ2-5, is KAGVTQTPRYLIKTRGQQVTLSCSPISGHRSVSWYQQTPGQGLQFLFEYFSETQRNKGNFPGRFSGRQFSNSRSEMNVSTLELGDSALYLCASSRQGQETQYFGPGTRLLVL.

The chain uses TRBV12-5 and TRBJ1-1; D perhaps matches TRBD1 (5 bases). The V and J ends lost 1 base and 4 bases respectively, with 10 bases between them. The CDR3 is 14 amino acids. In germline, CDR1 is LGHNT, CDR2 FRNRAP. The CDR3 DNA follows: TGTGCTAGTGGTTTGGAGGGGAAGGCCACTGAAGCTTTCTTT. This translates into CASGLEGKATEAFF.

The table lists this clone with a count of one. The rearrangement uses TRBV11-2 and TRBJ2-3, with D perhaps matching TRBD1 (6 bases). Per germline, CDR1 SGHAT and CDR2 FQNNGV. The CDR3 extends over 16 amino acids. Trimming stripped 0 bases from V and 2 bases from J, with 12 bases between. CDR3 residues: CASSLDPDRYTDTQYF. Written as DNA, the CDR3 is TGTGCCAGCAGCTTAGACCCGGACAGATACACAGATACGCAGTATTTT.

J is TRBJ2-3 and V is TRBV7-9; TRBD1 is a possible D gene (6 bases). CDR3 length: 15 amino acids. V gave up 5 bases and J gave up 0 bases, with 12 bases separating them. Per germline, CDR1 SEHNR and CDR2 FQNEAQ (reference sequence). DNA of the CDR3: TGTGCCAGCAGCCCCAGGGGTCCTAGCACAGATACGCAGTATTTT. This translates into CASSPRGPSTDTQYF.

The V gene is TRBV27, the J gene TRBJ2-5, with 13 nucleotides matching TRBD2. Germline CDR1 and CDR2: MNHEY and SMNVEV (reference sequence). V shed 6 bases and J 5 bases; nucleotides not matched to a gene: 12. The CDR3 consists of 17 residues. Here the CDR3 DNA reads TGTGCCAGCAGCCAAATAACCCCGACTAGCGGGGGGGAGACCCAGTACTTC. This sequence encodes CASSQITPTSGGETQYF.

The chain uses TRBV5-6 and TRBJ2-1, with 7 bases identical to TRBD2. Germline V gene lookup returns CDR1 SGHDT and CDR2 YYEEEE. CDR3 length equals 15 residues. The V gene end was trimmed by 1 base and the J gene end by 8 bases; junction bases not matched to a gene: 9. The CDR3 DNA reads TGTGCCAGCAGCTTGTACGGGGAGGGACTCCATGAGCAGTTCTTC. The encoded protein is CASSLYGEGLHEQFF.

This clone showed up just once. Here the CDR3 reads CASSPGTGGNQPQHF. CDR3 nucleotide sequence: TGTGCCAGCAGTCCCGGGACAGGGGGCAATCAGCCCCAGCATTTT. The chain employs TRBV2 and TRBJ1-5, with 10 bases identical to TRBD1. V gave up 5 bases and J gave up 2 bases; unmatched junction bases: 3. This CDR3 is built from 15 residues. Germline values: CDR1 SNHLY, CDR2 FYNNEI.

The chain combines TRBV15 with TRBJ1-2, with D possibly being TRBD1 (5 bases). V gave up 2 bases and J gave up 8 bases, with 18 bases separating them. The CDR3 covers 15 residues. Germline CDR1 and CDR2: LNHNV and YYDKDF (reference sequence). The CDR3, as DNA: TGTGCCACCAGCAGAACCAGGGATAGGGTTGCCGGCTACACCTTC. Encoded protein: CATSRTRDRVAGYTF.

V and J are TRBV7-3 and TRBJ2-5, with TRBD2 matching over 10 bases. CDR1 and CDR2 (germline): SGHTA, FQGTGA. V lost 7 bases and J lost 5; bases outside the gene matches: 13. This CDR3 contains 16 residues. CDR3 DNA sequence: TGTGCCAGCACCCCGGGAAGCGGGAGGGCCTTGGAGACCCAGTACTTC. Translation: CASTPGSGRALETQYF.

The gene calls are TRBV4-3 and TRBJ2-1; 10 bases line up with TRBD1. CDR1 is LGHNA, CDR2 YSLEER, per germline. With V trimmed by 7 bases and J by 7 bases, 7 bases remained unmatched. This CDR3 has 14 amino acids. In nucleotides, the CDR3 is TGCGCCAGCACCCCCGGGACAGGGGCTAATGAGCAGTTCTTC. Translated, it gives CASTPGTGANEQFF.

About this clone itself: Relative to the germline gene, one junction end is altered; a read error may explain this. V usage is TRBV7-9 and J usage is TRBJ2-7; D is perhaps TRBD1 (5 bases). Germline V lookup: CDR1 SEHNR, CDR2 FQNEAQ (reference sequence). This CDR3 spans 11 amino acids. As DNA, the CDR3 is TGTGCCAGCAGCTTTGGGCAGGGCCTCAACTTC. Protein sequence: CASSFGQGLNF. The full variable domain, with the rest looked up from reference TRBV7-9 and TRBJ2-7, is DTGVSQNPRHKITKRGQNVTFRCDPISEHNRLYWYRQTLGQGPEFLTYFQNEAQLEKSRLLSDRFSAERPKGSFSTLEIQRTEQGDSAMYLCASSFGQGLNFGPGTRLTVT.

The chain recombines TRBV19 with TRBJ2-3, with 9 nucleotides matching TRBD2. Germline CDR1 LNHDA, CDR2 SQIVND (reference sequence). The CDR3 contains 14 residues. With 5 bases clipped from V and 3 bases from J, the junction kept 3 bases outside the gene matches. CDR3 DNA sequence: TGTGCCAGTAGTCGACTAGCGGCAACAGATACGCAGTATTTT. It translates to CASSRLAATDTQYF.

The rearrangement joins TRBV6-5 to TRBJ1-6; D not resolved. Trimming stripped 0 bases from V and 10 bases from J, with 13 bases between. From germline, CDR1 is MNHEY and CDR2 SVGAGI. The CDR3 is 15 amino acids. The CDR3 sequence: CASSYSGGLGSPLHF. In DNA form, the CDR3 reads TGTGCCAGCAGTTACTCAGGAGGGTTGGGCTCACCCCTCCACTTT.